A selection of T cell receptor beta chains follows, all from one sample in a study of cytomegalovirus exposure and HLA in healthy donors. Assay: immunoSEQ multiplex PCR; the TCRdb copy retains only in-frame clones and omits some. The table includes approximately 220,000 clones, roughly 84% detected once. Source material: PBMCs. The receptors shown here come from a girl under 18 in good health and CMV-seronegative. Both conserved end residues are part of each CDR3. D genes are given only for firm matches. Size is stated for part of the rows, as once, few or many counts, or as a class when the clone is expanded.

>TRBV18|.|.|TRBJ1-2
TGTGCCAGCTCACCTGCGGTCGGCTATGGCTACACCTTC
CASSPAVGYGYTF
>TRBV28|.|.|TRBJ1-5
TGTGCCAGCAGTTTGCGACTAAGGGGCAATCAGCCCCAGCATTTT
CASSLRLRGNQPQHF
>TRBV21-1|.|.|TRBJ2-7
TGTGCCAGCAGCACGGCACGGGGTGCCTACGAGCAGTACTTC
CASSTARGAYEQYF
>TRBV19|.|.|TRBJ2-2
TGTGCCACCCAGATAGGGACATATGGCACCGGGGAGCTGTTTTTT
CATQIGTYGTGELFF
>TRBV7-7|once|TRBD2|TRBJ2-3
TGTGCTAGCAGCTTAGGGACTAGCGGGAGGACAGATACGCAGTATTTT
CASSLGTSGRTDTQYF
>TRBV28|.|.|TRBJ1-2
TGTGCCAGCAGACAGGACACCGCCTCACTCTATGGCTACACCTTC
CASRQDTASLYGYTF
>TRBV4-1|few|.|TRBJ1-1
TGCGCCAGCAGCCGAGGGTCGGGGTACACTGAAGCTTTCTTT
CASSRGSGYTEAFF
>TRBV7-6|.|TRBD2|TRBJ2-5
TGTGCCAGCAGCTTAAACGCGGGAGGAGAGACCCAGTACTTC
CASSLNAGGETQYF
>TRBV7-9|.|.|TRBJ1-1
TGTGCCAGCAGCTTAGGTACAGGAGCGCCCGCTTTCTTT
CASSLGTGAPAFF
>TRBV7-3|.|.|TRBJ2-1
TGTGCCAGCAGCGTACAGGGTTTCAATGAGCAGTTCTTC
CASSVQGFNEQFF
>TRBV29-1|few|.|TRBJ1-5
TGCAGCGTCCTTCCAGATCCCCAGCATTTT
CSVLPDPQHF
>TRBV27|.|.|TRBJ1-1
TGTGCCAGCAGTTTATCAGTCTATGCCACTGAAGCTTTCTTT
CASSLSVYATEAFF
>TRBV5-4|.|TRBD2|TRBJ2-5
TGTGCCAGCAGCTTGACTAGCGGGGGGACTTTAGCGGAGACCCAGTACTTC
CASSLTSGGTLAETQYF
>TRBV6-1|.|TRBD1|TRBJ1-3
TGTGCCAGCATTCTGGGACAGGTCTCTGGAAACACCATATATTTT
CASILGQVSGNTIYF
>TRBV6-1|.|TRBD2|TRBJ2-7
TGTGCCAGCAGTGAGGGGCTAGCGGGGATCTACGAGCAGTACTTC
CASSEGLAGIYEQYF
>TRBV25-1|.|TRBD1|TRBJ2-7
TGTGCCAGCAGCGACAGGGGGTACGGGTACGAGCAGTACTTC
CASSDRGYGYEQYF
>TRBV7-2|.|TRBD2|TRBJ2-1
TGTGCCAGCAGCCGAAACGGACTAGCGGGGAGTGAGCAGTTCTTC
CASSRNGLAGSEQFF
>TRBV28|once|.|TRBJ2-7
TGTGCCAGCAGTTATACGATGAGCTCCTACGAGCAGTACTTC
CASSYTMSSYEQYF
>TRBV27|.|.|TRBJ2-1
TGTGCCAGCAGCCCCGGGAGCGGCCACAATGAGCAGTTCTTC
CASSPGSGHNEQFF
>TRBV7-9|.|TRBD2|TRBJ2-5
TGTGCCAGCAGCTTTAGGGCTAGCGGACAAGAGACCCAGTACTTC
CASSFRASGQETQYF
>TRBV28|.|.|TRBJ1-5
TGTGCCAGCAGTTCCCTTAACATTACCCTCCCGAGCAATCAGCCCCAGCATTTT
CASSSLNITLPSNQPQHF
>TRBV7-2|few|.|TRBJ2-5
TGTGCCAGCATCCAGGGTCCAGCCCAAGAGACCCAGTACTTC
CASIQGPAQETQYF
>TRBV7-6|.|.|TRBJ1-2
TGTGCCAGCAGCTTAGGGGCAGGGCATACGGATGGCTACACCTTC
CASSLGAGHTDGYTF
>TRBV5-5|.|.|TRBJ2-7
TGTGCCAGCAGCTTAGGGCAGGGCTCATTCTACGAGCAGTACTTC
CASSLGQGSFYEQYF
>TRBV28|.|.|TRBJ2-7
TGTGCCAGCAGTCCCACCGGGACATTTAGCTACGAGCAGTACTTC
CASSPTGTFSYEQYF
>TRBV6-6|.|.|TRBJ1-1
TGTGCCAGCACCCCCACTGCGGCGCTTCGCACTGAAGCTTTCTTT
CASTPTAALRTEAFF
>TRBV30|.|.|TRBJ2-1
TGTGCCTGGAGCCCAAATCGGGAATGGTTGGATGAGCAGTTCTTC
CAWSPNREWLDEQFF